This T cell receptor (beta chain) was retrieved from a study of T cell repertoires in cytomegalovirus infection. This clonotype was seen a few times. What it recognizes is unknown. The study, taken as a whole, reports: HLA-C-restricted CMV clonotypes gave the most frequent clonotype in two of eight donors.

One entry per CDR3 protein results from TCRdb running MiXCR on the reads. The sample has 650,000 to 900,000 distinct CDR3 sequences, about 27% seen once. The sequence was collected from a human donor in good health (CMV status not recorded). Some clones in this sample may be carry-over from other donors' samples. This specimen consisted of cultured CD8+ T cells from PBMCs, obtained from culture after CMV antigen stimulation.

DNA of the CDR3: TGTGCCAGCAGTTTCGGCGGGGGCCCCACAGATACGCAGTATTTT. The encoded protein is CASSFGGGPTDTQYF. This chain connects TRBV12-3 or TRBV12-4 to TRBJ2-3; TRBD2 is a possible D gene (7 bases). This CDR3 comprises 15 residues. Trimming shortened V by 3 bases and J by 2 bases, and 12 bases separated the two germline ends.